The clone carrying this T cell receptor (beta chain) has ten or more counts. Its antigen is unidentified. Each donor who had ophthalmopathy showed moderate-to-severe activity, a CAS of ≥3, a NOSPECS of ≥4, and a duration under 3 months. PBMCs were obtained from 10 ml of fresh peripheral blood. Germline lookup yields CDR1 SGHTA and CDR2 FQGNSA. This CDR3 region has 14 residues. V lost 0 bases and J lost 4, with 9 bases in between. This specimen belongs to a study of Graves' ophthalmopathy and Graves' hyperthyroidism. The study's findings and limits: Most clonotypes expanded in thyroid above 0.001 frequency were present in blood too. The model reached 70.59% sensitivity and roughly 76% specificity for predicting ophthalmopathy progression.

Amplification of TCR beta CDR3 regions used RNA transcripts. Second-round multiplex PCR came after first-round RT-PCR with HTBI primers. TCRdb fed the multiplex PCR reads into MiXCR, producing one record per CDR3 protein. The sample records about 400,000 distinct CDR3 sequences, around 17% being singletons. This chain connects TRBV7-2 to TRBJ1-2; maybe TRBD1 (5 bases). Sequencing used peripheral blood. The TCR originated in a woman aged 18-35 years with Graves' ophthalmopathy. In DNA, the CDR3 is TGTGCCAGCAGCTTAGCGCGACAGCGCTATGGCTACACCTTC. The encoded protein is CASSLARQRYGYTF. The full variable domain, its missing parts supplied by reference TRBV7-2 and TRBJ1-2, is GAGVSQSPSNKVTEKGKDVELRCDPISGHTALYWYRQSLGQGLEFLIYFQGNSAPDKSGLPSDRFSAERTGGSVSTLTIQRTQQEDSAVYLCASSLARQRYGYTFGSGTRLTVV.